The 22 T cell receptor beta chains listed next were all sequenced from one sample in a study of shared T cell receptors in the human thymus. Profiled with immunoSEQ multiplex PCR; TCRdb holds only in-frame clones, not every one. Of 500,000 to 850,000 clones detected, more than 75% appear once; the ten largest clones hold approximately 0.0097%. The same sample was also studied in work on human thymus T cells.

Sequencing was carried out using thymocytes. The receptors were sampled from a boy under three years old with a congenital heart defect.

This chain joins TRBV5-6 and TRBJ2-5; possible D gene TRBD1, 5 bases. CDR1 SGHDT and CDR2 YYEEEE come from the germline V gene. Trimming took 1 base from V and 1 from J, leaving 8 bases between them. This CDR3 has 14 amino acids. This chain's CDR3 is CASSLSRAQETQYF. CDR3 DNA: TGTGCCAGCAGCTTGTCCAGGGCCCAAGAGACCCAGTACTTC.

The chain combines TRBV15 with TRBJ2-2, with D perhaps matching TRBD2 (6 bases). The germline V gene has CDR1 LNHNV and CDR2 YYDKDF (reference sequence). Trimming took 1 base from V and 1 from J, leaving 10 bases between them. This CDR3 region has 16 residues. The CDR3: CATSRVLRGNTGELFF. As DNA, the CDR3 is TGTGCCACCAGCAGAGTTTTGCGGGGGAACACCGGGGAGCTGTTTTTT.

V is TRBV28 and J is TRBJ2-3, with 10 bases fitting TRBD2. Losses at the gene ends were 3 bases for V and 4 bases for J; bases not matched to a gene: 19. Looked up from germline, CDR1 is MDHEN and CDR2 is SYDVKM. This CDR3 region has 20 residues. The CDR3 spells CASSLWSSGSRGPTADTQYF. The DNA for the CDR3 is TGTGCCAGCAGTTTGTGGTCTAGCGGGAGTCGAGGGCCCACGGCAGATACGCAGTATTTT.

The chain links TRBV27 to TRBJ1-4, with TRBD1 matching 9 bases. Unmatched junction bases numbered 10, after V lost 6 bases and J lost 8 bases. The CDR3 runs to 15 residues. Germline V lookup: CDR1 MNHEY, CDR2 SMNVEV (reference sequence). The CDR3 loop reads CASSSPGQGVEKLFF. CDR3 nucleotide sequence: TGTGCCAGCAGCTCTCCGGGACAGGGAGTCGAAAAACTGTTTTTT.

The V gene is TRBV11-2, the J gene TRBJ2-1; 7 bases are shared with TRBD2. Germline V gene lookup returns CDR1 SGHAT and CDR2 FQNNGV. The CDR3 runs 19 residues. Germline trimming cut 5 bases from V and 4 bases from J; bases unmatched to any gene: 20. Written as DNA, the CDR3 is TGTGCCAGCAGCCCGTTTGATAAGCGGGGCCTACAGATATACAATGAGCAGTTCTTC. Translated: CASSPFDKRGLQIYNEQFF.

The chain employs TRBV7-9 and TRBJ2-7; TRBD2 is a possible D gene (6 bases). V shed 5 bases and J shed 2 bases, with 13 bases lying between them. CDR1 is SEHNR, CDR2 FQNEAQ, per germline (reference sequence). The CDR3 totals 14 residues. The CDR3 region has the DNA TGTGCCAGCAGCGGGGGGATGGGGCCCTACGAGCAGTACTTC. This gives the protein CASSGGMGPYEQYF.

This rearrangement joins TRBV7-6 to TRBJ2-1; no definite D call. This CDR3 is built from 13 residues. Germline CDR1 and CDR2: SGHVS and FNYEAQ. Trimming took 2 bases from V and 3 from J, leaving 5 bases between them. The CDR3 DNA reads TGTGCCAGCAGCTTAACTCACTACAATGAGCAGTTCTTC. As protein: CASSLTHYNEQFF. Complete variable domain (other parts from reference TRBV7-6 and TRBJ2-1): GAGVSQSPRYKVTKRGQDVALRCDPISGHVSLYWYRQALGQGPEFLTYFNYEAQQDKSGLPNDRFSAERPEGSISTLTIQRTEQRDSAMYRCASSLTHYNEQFFGPGTRLTVL.

The V call is TRBV6-5, the J call TRBJ2-5; D possibly corresponds to TRBD2 (5 bases). The CDR3 spans 14 residues. Trimming pared 1 base from V and 4 bases from J, leaving 10 bases between. Looked up from germline, CDR1 is MNHEY and CDR2 is SVGAGI. The CDR3 bases are TGTGCCAGCAGTTACTTGGCTAGCCCAGAGACCCAGTACTTC. Protein: CASSYLASPETQYF.

The rearrangement uses TRBV9 and TRBJ2-4; 7 bases fit TRBD1. The V gene's germline CDR1 is SGDLS and CDR2 YYNGEE. CDR3 length: 16 residues. Trimming at V came to 3 bases and at J to 6 bases, leaving 12 bases not matched to a gene. The chain's CDR3 is CASSAGRQGCLNIQYF. For the CDR3, the DNA is TGTGCCAGCAGCGCGGGTAGACAGGGCTGTTTAAACATTCAGTACTTC.

V usage is TRBV27 and J usage is TRBJ1-1; 8 bases are shared with TRBD1. CDR1 is MNHEY and CDR2 is SMNVEV in the germline V gene (reference sequence). This CDR3 is 14 amino acids long. V was pared by 5 bases and J by 4 bases, with 6 bases of the junction left unmatched. The CDR3 loop is CASSEDREGTEAFF. In DNA form, the CDR3 reads TGTGCCAGCAGTGAGGACAGGGAGGGCACTGAAGCTTTCTTT.

This chain joins TRBV20-1 and TRBJ2-7; D not resolved. V gave up 8 bases and J gave up 3 bases, with 11 bases separating them. CDR3 size: 11 residues. Germline CDR1 reads DFQATT; CDR2 reads SNEGSKA (reference sequence). This chain's CDR3 is CSPKNSYEQYF. The CDR3 DNA sequence: TGCAGTCCGAAAAACAGCTACGAGCAGTACTTC.

This clone has only a few counts. This sequence joins TRBV28 and TRBJ1-4, with D uncertain. The CDR3 consists of 14 residues. Trimming pared 6 bases from V and 2 bases from J, leaving 10 bases between. CDR1 is MDHEN and CDR2 is SYDVKM in the germline V gene. CDR3 sequence (DNA): TGTGCCAGCAGCAGATTCGGGACTAATGAAAAACTGTTTTTT. Protein: CASSRFGTNEKLFF.

The chain joins TRBV14 to TRBJ2-1, with 7 bases that match TRBD1. This CDR3 region has 17 residues. Trimming at V came to 5 bases and at J to 2 bases, leaving 12 bases not matched to a gene. Germline V CDR1 and CDR2: SGHDN, FVKESK. The CDR3 coding sequence is TGTGCCAGCAGCTTTCGCCCAGGGGGTGCCGCCTACAATGAGCAGTTCTTC. Translation gives CASSFRPGGAAYNEQFF. Variable domain in full (rest from reference TRBV14 and TRBJ2-1): EAGVTQFPSHSVIEKGQTVTLRCDPISGHDNLYWYRRVMGKEIKFLLHFVKESKQDESGMPNNRFLAERTGGTYSTLKVQPAELEDSGVYFCASSFRPGGAAYNEQFFGPGTRLTVL.

V and J are TRBV4-1 and TRBJ2-7; TRBD2 might be the D (6 bases). The V end was cut by 0 bases, the J end by 6 bases, with 12 bases between. The CDR3 is 14 amino acids. Germline assignment: CDR1 MGHRA and CDR2 YSYEKL. The CDR3 here is CASSQERGGGEQYF. The CDR3 region has the DNA TGCGCCAGCAGCCAAGAACGTGGGGGAGGCGAGCAGTACTTC.

This rearrangement joins TRBV28 to TRBJ2-6; 7 bases map to TRBD2. J gave up 1 base and V 2 bases, and 5 bases lay outside the gene matches. Germline CDR1 MDHEN, CDR2 SYDVKM. The CDR3 has 17 residues. In DNA form, the CDR3 reads TGTGCCAGCAGTTTAACCTGGGAGGGGTCTGGGGCCAACGTCCTGACTTTC. Translation gives CASSLTWEGSGANVLTF.

The chain combines TRBV12-5 with TRBJ2-1; TRBD2 matches 11 bases. The CDR3 length is 16 residues. The junction had 12 bases not matched to a gene; V was cut back by 4 bases and J by 10 bases. Germline lookup yields CDR1 LGHNT and CDR2 FRNRAP. In DNA, the CDR3 is TGTGCTAGTGGTTCTACACTAGCGGGGGCCCCCCGGGAGCAGTTCTTC. It is translated as CASGSTLAGAPREQFF.

The chain employs TRBV28 and TRBJ2-5, with D possibly TRBD1 on 6 matching bases. CDR1 MDHEN and CDR2 SYDVKM come from the germline V gene. Trimming removed 6 bases at V and 1 base at J, with 12 bases between. The CDR3 is 14 amino acids. As DNA, the CDR3 is TGTGCCAGCAGACAAGGGACACTCCAAGAGACCCAGTACTTC. Translated: CASRQGTLQETQYF.

The rearrangement uses TRBV7-6 and TRBJ2-7, with 11 bases fitting TRBD1. Trimming at V came to 4 bases and at J to 3 bases, leaving 8 bases not matched to a gene. Germline V gene sequence: CDR1 SGHVS, CDR2 FNYEAQ. This CDR3 spans 16 amino acids. CDR3 sequence: CASSSLRDRGIYEQYF. As DNA, the CDR3 is TGTGCCAGCAGCTCCCTCCGGGACAGGGGGATCTACGAGCAGTACTTC.

V is TRBV13 and J is TRBJ2-7, with D maybe TRBD2 (6 bases). V lost 1 base to trimming and J lost 1 base, with 14 bases between them. Germline V gene data show CDR1 as PRHDT and CDR2 as FYEKMQ (reference sequence). This CDR3 is built from 16 residues. Here the CDR3 reads CASSLAGGAQSYEQYF. The CDR3 DNA sequence: TGTGCCAGCAGCTTAGCTGGCGGGGCACAATCCTACGAGCAGTACTTC. Full variable domain (remainder filled in from reference TRBV13 and TRBJ2-7): AAGVIQSPRHLIKEKRETATLKCYPIPRHDTVYWYQQGPGQDPQFLISFYEKMQSDKGSIPDRFSAQQFSDYHSELNMSSLELGDSALYFCASSLAGGAQSYEQYFGPGTRLTVT.

V usage is TRBV29-1 and J usage is TRBJ2-5; tentative D call: TRBD1 (5 bases). Germline CDR1 is SQVTM and CDR2 is ANQGSEA. Trimming removed 8 bases at V and 2 bases at J, with 21 bases between. The CDR3 totals 15 residues. The CDR3 region is CSSLNNRRIQETQYF. For the CDR3, the DNA is TGCAGCTCATTAAATAACAGGCGGATACAAGAGACCCAGTACTTC. Using reference TRBV29-1 and TRBJ2-5 for the parts outside the CDR3, the full variable domain is SAVISQKPSRDICQRGTSLTIQCQVDSQVTMMFWYRQQPGQSLTLIATANQGSEATYESGFVIDKFPISRPNLTFSTLTVSNMSPEDSSIYLCSSLNNRRIQETQYFGPGTRLLVL.

The chain joins TRBV5-1 to TRBJ2-2, with a possible D match to TRBD2 (5 bases). This CDR3 has 15 amino acids. CDR1 and CDR2 from the germline V gene are SGHRS and YFSETQ. Trimming stripped 4 bases from V and 2 bases from J, with 12 bases between. The CDR3 spells CASSLILGNTGELFF. For the CDR3, the DNA is TGCGCCAGCAGCCTCATACTAGGAAACACCGGGGAGCTGTTTTTT.

The chain joins TRBV2 to TRBJ2-2; D gene uncertain. The ends were cut back, 8 bases at V and 7 bases at J, with 8 bases in the middle. This CDR3 is 11 amino acids long. CDR1 and CDR2 (germline): SNHLY, FYNNEI. The CDR3 protein is CASEAVGELFF. CDR3 coding DNA: TGTGCCAGCGAGGCGGTCGGGGAGCTGTTTTTT.